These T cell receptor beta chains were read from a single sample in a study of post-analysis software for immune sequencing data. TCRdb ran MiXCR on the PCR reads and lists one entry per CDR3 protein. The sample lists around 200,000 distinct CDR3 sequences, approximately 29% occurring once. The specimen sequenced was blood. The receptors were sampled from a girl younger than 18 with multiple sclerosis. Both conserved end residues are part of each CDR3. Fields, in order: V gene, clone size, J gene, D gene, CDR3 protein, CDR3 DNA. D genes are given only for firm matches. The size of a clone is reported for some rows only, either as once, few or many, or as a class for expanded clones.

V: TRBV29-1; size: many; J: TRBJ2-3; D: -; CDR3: CSVEGEPAADTQYF; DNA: TGCAGCGTTGAAGGGGAACCCGCTGCGGATACGCAGTATTTT
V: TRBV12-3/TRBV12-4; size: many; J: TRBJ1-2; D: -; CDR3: CASSADRVANYGYTF; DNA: TGTGCCAGCAGTGCGGACCGGGTAGCTAACTATGGCTACACCTTC
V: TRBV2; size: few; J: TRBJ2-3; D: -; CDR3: CASSGAVDTQYF; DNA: TGTGCCAGCAGTGGAGCGGTAGATACGCAGTATTTT
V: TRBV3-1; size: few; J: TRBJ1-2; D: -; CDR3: CASSQDRGAEGTPNYGYTF; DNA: TGTGCCAGCAGCCAAGATCGGGGGGCTGAGGGGACCCCTAACTATGGCTACACCTTC
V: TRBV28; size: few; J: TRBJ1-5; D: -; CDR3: CASSFPQGKRNQPQHF; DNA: TGTGCCAGCAGTTTCCCCCAGGGCAAACGCAATCAGCCCCAGCATTTT
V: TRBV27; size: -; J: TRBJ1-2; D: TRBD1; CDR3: CASSKGGQAFLNSNYGYTF; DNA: TGTGCCAGCAGTAAAGGGGGACAGGCCTTCTTGAACTCTAACTATGGCTACACCTTC
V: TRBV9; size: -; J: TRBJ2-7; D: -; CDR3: CASSVDPGYNEQYF; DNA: TGTGCCAGCAGCGTAGATCCGGGGTACAATGAGCAGTACTTC
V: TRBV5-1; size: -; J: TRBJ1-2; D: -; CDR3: CASSRGPEAGDYGYTF; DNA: TGCGCCAGCAGTCGGGGCCCCGAGGCAGGGGACTATGGCTACACCTTC
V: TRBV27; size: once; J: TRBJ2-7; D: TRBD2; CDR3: CASAGRARAFHGQYF; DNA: TGTGCCAGCGCTGGGAGGGCCAGGGCTTTTCACGGGCAGTACTTC
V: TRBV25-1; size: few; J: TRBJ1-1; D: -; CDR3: CASSPGNTEAFF; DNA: TGTGCCAGCAGCCCGGGGAACACTGAAGCTTTCTTT
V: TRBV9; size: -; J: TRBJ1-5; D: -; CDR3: CASGGGLGNQPQHF; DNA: TGTGCCAGCGGGGGGGGCTTGGGGAATCAGCCCCAGCATTTT